This entry is about one T cell receptor beta chain. The source of the sample is a study of blood T cell repertoires in COVID-19. On the study more broadly: The analysed material was cDNA or gDNA that came from T cells, B-cell-depleted T cells, or PBMCs.

Original data processing: Estimates of nucleated cell counts were drawn from the amplification of reference gene primers. TCRdb's copy holds only in-frame clones and misses some; the assay was immunoSEQ multiplex PCR. D and trimming come from the DNA, and the V and J calls and clone size come from that table. The profile shows a few hundred thousand clones, approximately 80% of them singletons. The CDR3 spans 13 residues. V shed 4 bases and J shed 5 bases, with 11 bases lying between them. Germline-derived CDR1 and CDR2 are SGHTA and FQGTGA. The sample consisted of peripheral blood. This chain connects TRBV7-3 to TRBJ1-1; no reliable D call. The sequence came from an older woman who had recovered from COVID-19. The CDR3 nucleotides are TGTGCCAGCAGCTCGTCGCCGGAGACTGAAGCTTTCTTT. Amino acids: CASSSSPETEAFF.